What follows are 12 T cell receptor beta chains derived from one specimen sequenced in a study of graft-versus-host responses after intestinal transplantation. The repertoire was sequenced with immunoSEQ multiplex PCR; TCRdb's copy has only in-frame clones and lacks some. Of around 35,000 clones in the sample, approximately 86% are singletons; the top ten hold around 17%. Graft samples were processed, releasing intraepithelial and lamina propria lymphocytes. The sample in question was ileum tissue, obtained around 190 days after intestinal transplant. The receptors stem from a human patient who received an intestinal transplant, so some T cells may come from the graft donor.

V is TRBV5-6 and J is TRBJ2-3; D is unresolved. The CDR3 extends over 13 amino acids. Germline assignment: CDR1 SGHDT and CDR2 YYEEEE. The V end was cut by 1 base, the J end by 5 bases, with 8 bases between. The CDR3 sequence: CASSLPIVDTQYF. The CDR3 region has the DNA TGTGCCAGCAGCTTGCCCATTGTAGATACGCAGTATTTT.

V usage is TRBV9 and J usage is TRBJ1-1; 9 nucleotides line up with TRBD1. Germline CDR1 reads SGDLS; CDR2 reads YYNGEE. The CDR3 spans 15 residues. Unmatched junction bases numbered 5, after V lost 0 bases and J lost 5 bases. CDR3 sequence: CASSVGDRVRTEAFF. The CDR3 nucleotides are TGTGCCAGCAGCGTAGGGGACAGGGTACGAACTGAAGCTTTCTTT.

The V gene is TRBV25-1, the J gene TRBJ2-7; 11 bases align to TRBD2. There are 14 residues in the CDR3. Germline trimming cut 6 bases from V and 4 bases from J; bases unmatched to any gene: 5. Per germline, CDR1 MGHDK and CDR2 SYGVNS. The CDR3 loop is CASRPGTSGYEQYF. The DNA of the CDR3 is TGTGCCAGCAGGCCCGGGACTAGCGGTTACGAGCAGTACTTC.

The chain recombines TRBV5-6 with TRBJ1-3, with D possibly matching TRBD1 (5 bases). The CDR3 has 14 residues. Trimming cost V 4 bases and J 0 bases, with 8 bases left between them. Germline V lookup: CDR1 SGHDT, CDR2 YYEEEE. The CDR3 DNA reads TGTGCCAGCAGCGGGAGGGGCTCTGGAAACACCATATATTTT. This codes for CASSGRGSGNTIYF.

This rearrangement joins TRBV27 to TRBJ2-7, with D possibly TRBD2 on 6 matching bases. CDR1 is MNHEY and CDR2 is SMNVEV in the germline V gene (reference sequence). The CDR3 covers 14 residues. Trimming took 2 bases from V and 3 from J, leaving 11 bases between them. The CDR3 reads CASSLTGGGYEQYF. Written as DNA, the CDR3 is TGTGCCAGCAGTTTAACCGGGGGAGGCTACGAGCAGTACTTC.

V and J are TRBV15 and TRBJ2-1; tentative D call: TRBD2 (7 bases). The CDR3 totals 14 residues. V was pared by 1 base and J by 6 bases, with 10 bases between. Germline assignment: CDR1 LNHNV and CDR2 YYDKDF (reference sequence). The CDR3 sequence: CATSRVGGGNEQFF. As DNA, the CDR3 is TGTGCCACCAGCAGAGTGGGAGGGGGCAATGAGCAGTTCTTC.

The CDR3 nucleotides read TGTGCCAGCAGTTCTAAGGGGTCGAACACTGAAGCTTTCTTT. It yields the protein CASSSKGSNTEAFF. The chain is built from TRBV6-5 and TRBJ1-1; maybe TRBD1 (5 bases). In germline, CDR1 is MNHEY, CDR2 SVGAGI. This CDR3 comprises 14 residues. V lost 4 bases and J 1 base, leaving 10 bases between the germline ends.

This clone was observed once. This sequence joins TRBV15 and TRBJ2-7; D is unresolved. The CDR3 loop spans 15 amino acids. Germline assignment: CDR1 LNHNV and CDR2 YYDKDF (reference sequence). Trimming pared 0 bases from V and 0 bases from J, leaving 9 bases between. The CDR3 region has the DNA TGTGCCACCAGCAGAGAAAGGGCGGACTCCTACGAGCAGTACTTC. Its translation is CATSRERADSYEQYF.

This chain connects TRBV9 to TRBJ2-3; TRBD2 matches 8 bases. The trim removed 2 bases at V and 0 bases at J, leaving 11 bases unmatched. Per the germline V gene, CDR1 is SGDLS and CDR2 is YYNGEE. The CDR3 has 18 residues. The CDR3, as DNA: TGTGCCAGCAGCGTGCAGGGTTTAACTAGCGGAAGCACAGATACGCAGTATTTT. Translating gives CASSVQGLTSGSTDTQYF.

The CDR3 spells CASSLETLEQYF. DNA for the CDR3: TGTGCCAGCAGCTTAGAAACCCTCGAGCAGTACTTC. The rearrangement uses TRBV7-9 and TRBJ2-7; D remains unclear. Germline V gives CDR1 SEHNR, CDR2 FQNEAQ (reference sequence). CDR3 length: 12 amino acids. V lost 1 base and J 6 bases, leaving 7 bases between the germline ends.

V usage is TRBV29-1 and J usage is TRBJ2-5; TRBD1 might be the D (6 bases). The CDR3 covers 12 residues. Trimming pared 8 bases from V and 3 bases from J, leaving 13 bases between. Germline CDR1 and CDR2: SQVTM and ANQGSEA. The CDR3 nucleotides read TGCAGCACCAGGGGCTGGGAAGAGACCCAGTACTTC. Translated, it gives CSTRGWEETQYF.

In nucleotides, the CDR3 is TGTGCCATCGACTGGACAGGAGTATACAATGAGCAGTTCTTC. Translating it yields CAIDWTGVYNEQFF. The chain employs TRBV2 and TRBJ2-1; 7 bases agree with TRBD1. The length of the CDR3 is 14 residues. The germline V gene has CDR1 SNHLY and CDR2 FYNNEI. The trim removed 10 bases at V and 4 bases at J, leaving 10 bases unmatched.